These 13 T cell receptor beta chains were all obtained from the same sample, sequenced in a study of T cell changes during pregnancy in multiple sclerosis. The table came from immunoSEQ multiplex PCR; TCRdb's copy has only in-frame clones and leaves some out. In the table there are nearly 45,000 clones, about 95% of which are singletons. The sample was peripheral blood, taken in the second trimester of pregnancy. The receptors were gathered from a female donor with multiple sclerosis, enrolled in a pregnancy study.

This clone was observed once. V is TRBV5-4 and J is TRBJ2-1, with TRBD2 identical over 10 bases. The germline CDR1 and CDR2 sequences are SGHNT and YYREEE (reference sequence). Trimming removed 4 bases from V and 5 bases from J; junction bases left unmatched: 6. This CDR3 region has 15 residues. CDR3 in amino acids: CASSDKREGDNEQFF. CDR3 nucleotides: TGTGCCAGCAGCGATAAGCGGGAGGGGGACAATGAGCAGTTCTTC.

V is TRBV6-5 and J is TRBJ2-2, with 10 bases fitting TRBD2. This CDR3 contains 16 residues. CDR1 is MNHEY, CDR2 SVGAGI, per germline. V lost 2 bases to trimming and J lost 2 bases; unmatched junction nucleotides: 2. The chain's CDR3 is CASSYGLAVNTGELFF. CDR3 coding DNA: TGTGCCAGCAGTTACGGACTAGCGGTTAACACCGGGGAGCTGTTTTTT.

The V call is TRBV18, the J call TRBJ2-2; 7 bases fit TRBD1. Germline CDR1 and CDR2: KGHSH and LQKENI. The ends lost 3 bases at V and 3 bases at J; junction bases unmatched: 10. This CDR3 has 17 amino acids. CDR3 DNA: TGTGCCAGCTCACCGGCCGGGACAGCCCTTGACACCGGGGAGCTGTTTTTT. It codes for CASSPAGTALDTGELFF.

This chain joins TRBV4-2 and TRBJ2-2; no clear D. The CDR3 extends over 16 amino acids. V was cut by 0 bases and J by 0 bases, with 8 bases left in between. The germline V gene has CDR1 LGHNA and CDR2 YNFKEQ. The CDR3 region is CASSQERLANTGELFF. In DNA, the CDR3 is TGTGCCAGCAGCCAAGAGCGGCTAGCGAACACCGGGGAGCTGTTTTTT.

The chain employs TRBV5-1 and TRBJ2-3; TRBD2 agrees at 7 bases. The V segment lost 1 base and the J segment 1 base; nucleotides outside the gene matches: 9. From germline, CDR1 is SGHRS and CDR2 YFSETQ. CDR3 length: 17 amino acids. DNA for the CDR3: TGCGCCAGCAGCTTGCAAATTGGGGGGAGGGGCACAGATACGCAGTATTTT. It yields the protein CASSLQIGGRGTDTQYF.

V gene TRBV6-1 combines with J gene TRBJ2-2; a weak D match, TRBD2 (5 bases). The CDR3 is 14 residues long. CDR1 MNHNS and CDR2 SASEGT come from the germline V gene. V lost 7 bases to trimming and J lost 2 bases, with 11 bases between them. CDR3 sequence (DNA): TGTGCCAGCACCGAGGACTTTAACACCGGGGAGCTGTTTTTT. Protein: CASTEDFNTGELFF.

The chain joins TRBV5-1 to TRBJ2-7, with a tentative D call TRBD1 (7 bases). From germline, CDR1 is SGHRS and CDR2 YFSETQ. The CDR3 length is 17 residues. Trimming pared 4 bases from V and 3 bases from J, leaving 23 bases between. The CDR3 loop reads CASSHPRGERGSYEQYF. CDR3 DNA sequence: TGCGCCAGCAGCCACCCCAGGGGGGAGCGTGGAAGCTACGAGCAGTACTTC. The whole variable domain, remainder taken from reference TRBV5-1 and TRBJ2-7, is KAGVTQTPRYLIKTRGQQVTLSCSPISGHRSVSWYQQTPGQGLQFLFEYFSETQRNKGNFPGRFSGRQFSNSRSEMNVSTLELGDSALYLCASSHPRGERGSYEQYFGPGTRLTVT.

The CDR3 DNA reads as TGTGCCAGCAGCGCCTGGACTTCCGGGGAGACCCAGTACTTC. Protein sequence: CASSAWTSGETQYF. The gene calls are TRBV7-2 and TRBJ2-5; D might be TRBD2 (5 bases). This CDR3 is 14 amino acids long. Germline values: CDR1 SGHTA, CDR2 FQGNSA. V was pared by 5 bases and J by 5 bases, with 15 bases between.

This sequence joins TRBV6-1 and TRBJ1-1; no clear D. The germline CDR1 and CDR2 sequences are MNHNS and SASEGT. This CDR3 is built from 12 residues. V was cut by 7 bases and J by 2 bases, with 8 bases left in between. CDR3 sequence reads: CASNRGNTEAFF. CDR3 DNA sequence: TGTGCCAGCAATAGAGGCAACACTGAAGCTTTCTTT.

V gene TRBV27 combines with J gene TRBJ1-2, with TRBD1 identical over 7 bases. This CDR3 has 13 amino acids. V shed 4 bases and J 4 bases; nucleotides not matched to a gene: 3. Germline V gene lookup returns CDR1 MNHEY and CDR2 SMNVEV (reference sequence). The CDR3 is CASSSRTGYGYTF. The DNA for the CDR3 is TGTGCCAGCAGTTCCCGGACAGGCTATGGCTACACCTTC.

The chain recombines TRBV29-1 with TRBJ1-2; tentative D call: TRBD1 (5 bases). The ends were cut back, 7 bases at V and 6 bases at J, with 21 bases in the middle. CDR1 is SQVTM and CDR2 is ANQGSEA in the germline V gene. The CDR3 has 14 residues. CDR3 sequence: CSAGRAEGQNGYTF. Written as DNA, the CDR3 is TGCAGCGCGGGGAGGGCAGAGGGGCAGAATGGCTACACCTTC.

V is TRBV9 and J is TRBJ1-1; D might be TRBD1 (6 bases). CDR3 length equals 14 residues. Trimming cost V 4 bases and J 0 bases, with 10 bases left between them. The germline V gene has CDR1 SGDLS and CDR2 YYNGEE. The CDR3: CASSPTGLNTEAFF. In DNA, the CDR3 is TGTGCCAGCAGCCCCACAGGGCTGAACACTGAAGCTTTCTTT.

The chain has TRBV7-9 and TRBJ1-4; TRBD1 aligns across 9 bases. The CDR3 sequence is 14 residues long. Trimming removed 5 bases from V and 8 bases from J; junction bases left unmatched: 6. Germline assignment: CDR1 SEHNR and CDR2 FQNEAQ (reference sequence). CDR3 sequence: CASSEGQGGEKLFF. CDR3 nucleotide sequence: TGTGCCAGCAGCGAGGGACAGGGTGGAGAAAAACTGTTTTTT.